The T cell receptor (beta chain) described here comes from a study of T cells in tumors after PD-1 blockade. Study in general: Patients received pembrolizumab 200 mg every 3 weeks or cemiplimab 350 mg every 2 weeks.

Trimming pared 1 base from V and 7 bases from J, leaving 8 bases between. Germline V lookup: CDR1 SGHKS, CDR2 YYEKEE (reference sequence). CDR3 length: 13 residues. TCRdb keeps only in-frame clones here, not all; method: immunoSEQ multiplex PCR. The table lists some 47,000 clones, roughly 73% of them singletons, with roughly a sixth in the top ten. The sequence derives from a human donor with basal cell carcinoma. The chain is built from TRBV5-5 and TRBJ1-4; D is undetermined. The starting material was PBMCs, obtained before anti-PD-1 treatment. CDR3 nucleotides: TGTGCCAGCAGCTTGTCCACGGCTGAAAAACTGTTTTTT. Protein: CASSLSTAEKLFF.